This T cell receptor (beta chain) emerged from a study of blood T cells in healthy people across ages. Study conclusions and caveats: Naive T cell percentage by flow cytometry tracked strongly with beta diversity.

CDR3 length: 17 amino acids. V was clipped by 2 bases and J by 8 bases; unmatched bases: 11. CDR1 SGHTA and CDR2 FQGNSA come from the germline V gene. Ranging in age from roughly 6 to 90, the donors were healthy Caucasian individuals from Russia. This clonotype was detected only a few times. Its antigen is not known. For the second PCR, which ran for roughly 6 to 12 cycles, a sample-barcoded 5' primer and a J-beta primer mix were used. Each cDNA molecule was tagged by a template-switch adaptor with 12 random nucleotides. TCRdb reprocessed the 5' RACE reads via MiXCR and lists one record per CDR3 protein. The data hold around 2 million distinct CDR3 sequences, with about 39% observed a single time.

The V call is TRBV7-2, the J call TRBJ2-1, with TRBD2 matching over 11 bases. The sample comprised blood. The sequence was collected from a human donor in good health. The CDR3 DNA reads TGTGCCAGCAGCTTAAGGTCTAGCGGGGGGTTTTCAGATGAGCAGTTCTTC. Its protein product is CASSLRSSGGFSDEQFF.